The entry below gives a single T cell receptor (delta chain) sequence along with its context. This receptor's antigen is unknown. The TCRdb record carries a much larger clone's protein, which differs from this DNA's translation at residue 7; a read error is the likely cause, and the protein listed here is the DNA translation. Both library preparation methods relied on multiplex PCR with primers aimed at conserved V and J regions of the TCR genes. The amplicons were purified, pooled and then sequenced on an Illumina MiSeq platform. The original pipeline was this. V(D)J alignment, clonotype assembly and translation were performed with MiXCR, whereas functionality assessment and CDR3 repertoire analyses were performed with VDJtools. CDR3 followed the IMGT definition, and analyses included only productive sequences that used functional genes, leaving out ORF genes and pseudogenes. A custom Python script was used to search all patients and controls for identical amino acid CDR3s of major clonotypes (frequency >=5%). To compare clonotype frequencies between patients and controls, a one-sided non-parametric Wilcoxon test was applied. TCRdb processed the public reads again with the CATT caller, after which rows with matching DNA were combined. These V and J calls are TCRdb output, not the study's own analysis. The sample records about 1,600 delta-chain clones, 1% to 1.5% of which are singletons. The ten most abundant clones make up around 50% of the sample.

TCR sequencing was performed on genomic DNA from peripheral blood mononuclear cells isolated from patients and controls. The control group, matched to the patients for age and sex, consisted of 23 healthy adult blood donors (roughly twelve males and roughly 11 females) with a median age of 64 years. The sample comes from a study of gamma delta lymphoproliferative disorders and STAT genes (dated by TCRdb to 2017 to 2018). In the study overall: The LymphoTrack Dx TCRG Assay was used to build gamma-chain libraries from a minimum of 50 ng of genomic DNA. To confirm results, a couple of gamma-chain samples and every delta-chain sample were sequenced twice. The study profiled TCR gamma and delta CDR3 repertoires by deep sequencing in Tgammadelta lymphoproliferative disease patients and healthy controls, within a larger immunophenotypic and STAT-mutation study. Because no corresponding Invivoscribe delta assay was available, delta-chain libraries were prepared according to the EuroClonality-NGS working group standard operating procedure.

The germline V and J ends show losses of 0 bases and 2 bases respectively, and no gene match explains 16 bases of the junction. CDR1 and CDR2, per the germline V gene, are GEAIGNYY and EKD. The CDR3, from cysteine to phenylalanine, totals 19 residues. The read is trimmed to its CDR3 DNA, 57 bases read in frame from base 1. Here is what the overall study found, with its caveats: The authors noted that NGS specificity may be reduced at low frequencies, so the public or private nature of leukemic clones needs confirmation. Almost every major gamma and delta clonotype found in patients was public, meaning shared with at least one healthy donor, with just a couple of gamma clonotypes being private to disease. In whole-repertoire clustering, patient gamma repertoires grouped separately from healthy controls, whereas delta repertoires showed no separation between groups. Control T cells likely spanned varied maturation stages, while leukemic cells were skewed toward terminal effectors, potentially limiting patient-control comparisons.

The sequence joins TRDV2 to TRDJ1, with 8 bases in between that match TRDD3. Sequencing used blood. The clonotype originates from a human donor in good health. The CDR3 reads as follows: CACDTVRGYTSGGTDKLIF. At the DNA level, the sequence is TGTGCCTGTGACACCGTTAGGGGATACACCTCCGGGGGAACCGATAAACTCATCTTT.